The 29 T cell receptor beta chains below were found in one sample sequenced in a study of blood T cell repertoires in COVID-19. Clones were sequenced by immunoSEQ multiplex PCR, and TCRdb holds only the in-frame ones, with some missing. This sample has over 80,000 clones, with nearly 90% found just once. Input material: peripheral blood. The source is a woman of 80 years or more with acute or convalescent COVID-19.

The CDR3 DNA follows: TGTGCCAGCAGCTTATACGCGGGACAGGGAGTAGTTGGCTACACCTTC. Amino acid sequence: CASSLYAGQGVVGYTF. The V call is TRBV13, the J call TRBJ1-2, with 9 positions matching TRBD1. CDR3 size: 16 residues. Per the germline V gene, CDR1 is PRHDT and CDR2 is FYEKMQ (reference sequence). V shed 2 bases and J 7 bases; nucleotides not matched to a gene: 11. Full variable domain (rest looked up from reference TRBV13 and TRBJ1-2): AAGVIQSPRHLIKEKRETATLKCYPIPRHDTVYWYQQGPGQDPQFLISFYEKMQSDKGSIPDRFSAQQFSDYHSELNMSSLELGDSALYFCASSLYAGQGVVGYTFGSGTRLTVV.

The chain carries TRBV7-2 and TRBJ2-3, with 11 bases matching TRBD2. CDR1 is SGHTA and CDR2 is FQGNSA in the germline V gene. The CDR3 is made up of 19 amino acids. With 1 base clipped from V and 2 bases from J, the junction kept 11 bases outside the gene matches. This chain's CDR3 is CASSLGLAGGNFYTDTQYF. In nucleotides, the CDR3 is TGTGCCAGCAGCTTAGGTCTAGCGGGAGGCAACTTTTACACAGATACGCAGTATTTT.

This chain connects TRBV2 to TRBJ2-7; D possibly corresponds to TRBD2 (5 bases). V lost 5 bases to trimming and J lost 0 bases, with 11 bases between them. Germline-derived CDR1 and CDR2 are SNHLY and FYNNEI. The CDR3 is 14 residues long. CDR3 residues: CASSLLGYSYEQYF. The CDR3 region has the DNA TGTGCCAGCAGTTTACTAGGTTACTCCTACGAGCAGTACTTC. Filled out from reference TRBV2 and TRBJ2-7, the complete variable domain reads EPEVTQTPSHQVTQMGQEVILRCVPISNHLYFYWYRQILGQKVEFLVSFYNNEISEKSEIFDDQFSVERPDGSNFTLKIRSTKLEDSAMYFCASSLLGYSYEQYFGPGTRLTVT.

The rearrangement uses TRBV19 and TRBJ2-6; TRBD2 matches at 7 bases. There are 15 residues in the CDR3. From germline, CDR1 is LNHDA and CDR2 SQIVND (reference sequence). Trimming cost V 6 bases and J 0 bases; bases outside gene matches: 2. The CDR3 protein is CASRGGVSGANVLTF. Here the CDR3 DNA reads TGTGCCAGTAGGGGAGGGGTCTCTGGGGCCAACGTCCTGACTTTC.

CDR3 coding DNA: TGTGCCAGCAGCGTAGACGGGACAGGGACCTCTAACTATGGCTACACCTTC. Translated: CASSVDGTGTSNYGYTF. This chain links TRBV9 with TRBJ1-2, with 9 bases lining up with TRBD1. V was pared by 0 bases and J by 0 bases, with 6 bases of the junction left unmatched. CDR3 length equals 17 residues. Germline-derived CDR1 and CDR2 are SGDLS and YYNGEE.

The rearrangement uses TRBV19 and TRBJ1-5, with D unresolved. Germline V gene sequence: CDR1 LNHDA, CDR2 SQIVND (reference sequence). The length of the CDR3 is 15 residues. The ends were cut back, 0 bases at V and 4 bases at J, with 10 bases in the middle. The CDR3 nucleotides read TGTGCCAGTAGTATAGATCCACAGTTGAATCAGCCCCAGCATTTT. Translation: CASSIDPQLNQPQHF.

V and J are TRBV3-1 (or the pseudogene TRBV3-2) and TRBJ2-5; TRBD1 matches at 11 bases. The trim removed 2 bases at V and 2 bases at J, leaving 4 bases unmatched. CDR3 size: 16 residues. Germline lookup yields CDR1 LGHDT and CDR2 YNNKEL (reference sequence). CDR3 loop: CASSQSGQGAQETQYF. The CDR3 DNA is TGTGCCAGCAGCCAATCTGGACAGGGGGCACAAGAGACCCAGTACTTC.

V usage is TRBV6-4 and J usage is TRBJ2-5; D possibly corresponds to TRBD1 (6 bases). Germline CDR1 is MRHNA and CDR2 is SNTAGT. V lost 0 bases, J lost 6 bases, and 14 bases lay in between. The CDR3 extends over 15 amino acids. CDR3 residues: CASSDSDAGVKTQYF. The DNA for the CDR3 is TGTGCCAGCAGTGACTCGGATGCAGGGGTAAAGACCCAGTACTTC.

V usage is TRBV6-5 and J usage is TRBJ1-5; D may be TRBD1 (6 bases). The CDR3 has 15 amino acids. V was trimmed by 3 bases and J by 0 bases, leaving 9 bases between them. Germline V lookup: CDR1 MNHEY, CDR2 SVGAGI. CDR3 coding DNA: TGTGCCAGCAGTTATCAGGGGTATAGCAATCAGCCCCAGCATTTT. It yields the protein CASSYQGYSNQPQHF.

The chain is built from TRBV10-3 and TRBJ2-1; 9 bases are a match to TRBD1. With V trimmed by 7 bases and J by 4 bases, 5 bases remained unmatched. CDR3 size: 14 residues. Per germline, CDR1 ENHRY and CDR2 SYGVKD. The CDR3 DNA is TGTGCCATCACTAAGGGACAGGGTTACAATGAGCAGTTCTTC. Translated: CAITKGQGYNEQFF.

CDR3 DNA sequence: TGTGCCAGCTCACCACTAGGGGACTCTGGGGCCAACGTCCTGACTTTC. It is translated as CASSPLGDSGANVLTF. This sequence joins TRBV18 and TRBJ2-6; maybe TRBD1 (5 bases). In germline, CDR1 is KGHSH, CDR2 LQKENI. The CDR3 sequence is 16 residues long. Trimming removed 1 base at V and 0 bases at J, with 7 bases between.

CDR3 bases: TGTGCCAGCAGCCTTTGGACAGGAGGCCAAGAGACCCAGTACTTC. Encoded protein: CASSLWTGGQETQYF. The chain is built from TRBV7-6 and TRBJ2-5, with 7 bases that match TRBD1. The CDR3 has 15 amino acids. Germline V gene lookup returns CDR1 SGHVS and CDR2 FNYEAQ. J lost 1 base, V lost 5 bases, and 7 bases had no gene match.

The chain joins TRBV7-2 to TRBJ1-5, with a weak D call TRBD1 (6 bases). Germline V gene data show CDR1 as SGHTA and CDR2 as FQGNSA. V lost 5 bases to trimming and J lost 5 bases, with 13 bases between them. The CDR3 spans 14 residues. As DNA, the CDR3 is TGTGCCAGCAGCCTCCAGCCAGGGGATCAGCCCCAGCATTTT. Its protein product is CASSLQPGDQPQHF.

The chain is built from TRBV5-1 and TRBJ1-2, with unresolved D. The CDR3 is made up of 14 amino acids. The V gene's germline CDR1 is SGHRS and CDR2 YFSETQ. Trimming cost V 0 bases and J 5 bases, with 11 bases left between them. The CDR3 DNA sequence: TGCGCCAGCAGCTTGGGGGCAGTTGGGTATGGCTACACCTTC. Its translation is CASSLGAVGYGYTF.

J is TRBJ1-3 and V is TRBV6-5; D is undetermined. V was shortened by 0 bases and J by 0 bases, with 9 bases between the two germline ends. This CDR3 has 16 amino acids. The germline gives CDR1 MNHEY, CDR2 SVGAGI. This CDR3 reads CASSYSGSYSGNTIYF. In DNA form, the CDR3 reads TGTGCCAGCAGTTACTCGGGCAGTTACTCTGGAAACACCATATATTTT.

The V gene is TRBV6-5, the J gene TRBJ1-1; D is unclear. With 8 bases removed from V and 4 bases from J, the gap between germline ends came to 14 bases. The CDR3 covers 13 residues. Germline CDR1 MNHEY, CDR2 SVGAGI. The CDR3 protein is CASCREEGTEAFF. The CDR3 DNA reads as TGTGCCAGCTGTAGGGAGGAGGGCACTGAAGCTTTCTTT.

This chain joins TRBV27 and TRBJ1-4, with TRBD1 as a possible D gene (6 bases). CDR1 is MNHEY, CDR2 SMNVEV, per germline (reference sequence). V was clipped by 1 base and J by 8 bases, with 8 bases between them. The CDR3 extends over 13 amino acids. The chain's CDR3 is CASSLLGAEKLFF. The CDR3 DNA reads as TGTGCCAGCAGTTTATTGGGGGCGGAAAAACTGTTTTTT.

Comment on this clone: Additional DNA sequences in this sample encode the identical CDR3. The rearrangement uses TRBV19 and TRBJ1-5; TRBD1 matches at 7 bases. The CDR3 has 16 residues. Germline CDR1 is LNHDA and CDR2 is SQIVND (reference sequence). With 5 bases clipped from V and 0 bases from J, the junction kept 7 bases outside the gene matches. The CDR3 protein is CASSAGTEYSNQPQHF. DNA for the CDR3: TGTGCCAGTAGTGCAGGGACAGAATATAGCAATCAGCCCCAGCATTTT. The full variable domain, rest sourced from reference TRBV19 and TRBJ1-5, is DGGITQSPKYLFRKEGQNVTLSCEQNLNHDAMYWYRQDPGQGLRLIYYSQIVNDFQKGDIAEGYSVSREKKESFPLTVTSAQKNPTAFYLCASSAGTEYSNQPQHFGDGTRLSIL.

The gene calls are TRBV9 and TRBJ2-1, with TRBD2 as a possible D gene (8 bases). The CDR3 sequence is 13 residues long. Germline V gene lookup returns CDR1 SGDLS and CDR2 YYNGEE. V was pared by 3 bases and J by 13 bases, with 17 bases between. CDR3 coding DNA: TGTGCCAGCAGCGCGTCGGGGGGGACAGAACAGTTCTTC. The encoded protein is CASSASGGTEQFF.

This CDR3 reads CASSGGLPTDTQYF. The DNA for the CDR3 is TGTGCCAGCAGTGGCGGTCTCCCCACAGATACGCAGTATTTT. The rearrangement uses TRBV2 and TRBJ2-3; D remains ambiguous. Trimming pared 4 bases from V and 2 bases from J, leaving 10 bases between. Per germline, CDR1 SNHLY and CDR2 FYNNEI. The CDR3 has 14 residues.

The CDR3 protein is CASRAPRGRGDEKLFF. The CDR3 DNA is TGTGCCAGCAGGGCGCCCCGGGGCAGGGGGGATGAAAAACTGTTTTTT. The genes are TRBV2 and TRBJ1-4, with TRBD1 matching over 7 bases. Germline lookup yields CDR1 SNHLY and CDR2 FYNNEI. The CDR3 length is 16 residues. The V and J ends lost 6 bases and 6 bases, in that order; junction bases with no gene match: 13.

The CDR3 is CASRSQGVDTIYF. The CDR3 coding sequence is TGTGCCAGCAGATCACAGGGCGTCGACACCATATATTTT. The chain is built from TRBV6-5 and TRBJ1-3, with D possibly being TRBD1 (6 bases). The germline CDR1 and CDR2 sequences are MNHEY and SVGAGI. V lost 6 bases to trimming and J lost 8 bases, with 14 bases between them. CDR3 length: 13 amino acids.

The chain uses TRBV7-2 and TRBJ2-3; 8 nucleotides match TRBD2. Germline CDR1 and CDR2: SGHTA and FQGNSA. The CDR3 sequence is 15 residues long. Trimming removed 3 bases from V and 4 bases from J; junction bases left unmatched: 6. This CDR3 is CASSLVAGSPDTQYF. Here the CDR3 DNA reads TGTGCCAGCAGCTTGGTAGCGGGATCCCCAGATACGCAGTATTTT.

The chain has TRBV30 and TRBJ1-2, with unresolved D. V was trimmed by 4 bases and J by 4 bases, leaving 16 bases between them. Germline CDR1 is GTSNPN and CDR2 is SVGIG (reference sequence). This CDR3 has 14 residues. Here the CDR3 DNA reads TGTGCCTGGAAATCTACCGGACTGAGCTATGGCTACACCTTC. Protein product: CAWKSTGLSYGYTF.

The genes are TRBV2 and TRBJ1-1; D might be TRBD1 (6 bases). Deletions cut 6 bases from V and 3 bases from J, with 14 bases between. Germline lookup yields CDR1 SNHLY and CDR2 FYNNEI. The CDR3 has 14 amino acids. The CDR3 sequence is CASSRDNEDTEAFF. CDR3 nucleotides: TGTGCCAGCAGCCGGGACAACGAGGACACTGAAGCTTTCTTT.

The chain carries TRBV30 and TRBJ2-7; 8 bases agree with TRBD2. This CDR3 contains 12 residues. CDR1 is GTSNPN, CDR2 SVGIG, per germline (reference sequence). J lost 4 bases, V lost 2 bases, and 1 base had no gene match. CDR3 residues: CAWSRGGYEQYF. DNA for the CDR3: TGTGCCTGGAGTCGGGGGGGGTACGAGCAGTACTTC.

The rearrangement joins TRBV30 to TRBJ1-1; TRBD1 agrees at 7 bases. CDR1 and CDR2 from the germline V gene are GTSNPN and SVGIG (reference sequence). V was pared by 3 bases and J by 11 bases, with 12 bases of the junction left unmatched. The CDR3 length is 13 residues. CDR3 amino acids: CAWRAVLTGAAFF. CDR3 nucleotide sequence: TGTGCCTGGAGAGCAGTCCTTACAGGGGCCGCTTTCTTT.

V is TRBV27 and J is TRBJ1-5; possible D gene TRBD1, 5 bases. The CDR3 is 18 amino acids. Germline loops: CDR1 MNHEY, CDR2 SMNVEV (reference sequence). Trimming cost V 0 bases and J 1 base, with 16 bases left between them. CDR3 sequence reads: CASSLSKGGVESNQPQHF. The CDR3 region has the DNA TGTGCCAGCAGTTTATCGAAAGGAGGGGTGGAAAGCAATCAGCCCCAGCATTTT.

This clone was observed a handful of times. The chain uses TRBV5-1 and TRBJ2-7; 7 nucleotides line up with TRBD2. The CDR3 length is 12 residues. The V gene's germline CDR1 is SGHRS and CDR2 YFSETQ. V lost 5 bases, J lost 3 bases, and 2 bases stayed unmatched. This CDR3 is CASRTSSYEQYF. The CDR3 DNA sequence: TGCGCCAGCAGGACTAGCAGCTACGAGCAGTACTTC.